This T cell receptor beta chain derives from a study of preoperative IRX-2 immunotherapy in early breast cancer. This CDR3 comprises 14 residues. The trim removed 6 bases at V and 10 bases at J, leaving 6 bases unmatched. CDR1 is MNHEY and CDR2 is SVGAGI in the germline V gene. Method: immunoSEQ multiplex PCR; TCRdb's copy keeps in-frame clones and lacks some. The data contain around 13,000 clones, approximately 91% of them seen just once; the ten biggest clones take up over 25%. The treatment denotes: preoperative locoregional IRX-2 cytokine immunotherapy. Preoperative locoregional IRX-2 cytokine immunotherapy was tested in the phase Ib source study.

The sequence came from a human donor with breast cancer. Sample collection was performed from a patient treated with IRX-2 immunotherapy. V gene TRBV6-5 combines with J gene TRBJ1-6; 10 bases align to TRBD1. DNA of the CDR3: TGTGCCAGCAGCAATCCGACAGGGGGCTCACCCCTCCACTTT. It codes for CASSNPTGGSPLHF.